The 6 T cell receptor beta chains below were found in one sample sequenced in a study of T-cell memory formation after mild COVID-19. TCRdb analysed the 5' RACE reads with MiXCR anew, one entry per CDR3 protein. Among 45,000 to 65,000 distinct CDR3 sequences listed, approximately 9.1% were seen once. What was sequenced was PBMCs or a T cell subset sorted from them (not recorded which). These receptors were taken from an adult woman who had mild COVID-19 (a few samples of this study predate the infection). Cell type and time point are not known.

This clonotype has only one observation. The V and J genes are TRBV7-9 and TRBJ2-7; tentatively, D is TRBD1 (6 bases). V was trimmed by 1 base and J by 3 bases, leaving 16 bases between them. The CDR3 covers 16 residues. CDR1 is SEHNR, CDR2 FQNEAQ, per germline (reference sequence). In DNA, the CDR3 is TGTGCCAGCAGCTTAGGTACAGGGCCCACCTTCTACGAGCAGTACTTC. Translation: CASSLGTGPTFYEQYF.

This clonotype was seen a single time. This sequence may be a read error, since a much larger clone differs from it by one base. V and J are TRBV29-1 and TRBJ2-1, with a weak D call TRBD2 (5 bases). Germline V gives CDR1 SQVTM, CDR2 ANQGSEA. V gave up 5 bases and J gave up 11 bases, with 10 bases separating them. CDR3 length: 10 residues. The CDR3 spells CSVTATKQFF. CDR3 bases: TGCAGCGTTACGGCGACTAAGCAGTTCTTC.

This chain links TRBV27 with TRBJ2-6; D remains ambiguous. The germline V gene encodes CDR1 MNHEY and CDR2 SMNVEV (reference sequence). This CDR3 is built from 17 residues. The V end lost 0 bases, the J end lost 0 bases, and 9 bases lay between the germline ends. CDR3: CASSLSFSPSGANVLTF. The CDR3, as DNA: TGTGCCAGCAGTTTATCATTTAGTCCCTCTGGGGCCAACGTCCTGACTTTC.

This clonotype was found many times. The genes are TRBV5-1 and TRBJ2-5, with TRBD1 matching 8 bases. The CDR3 consists of 15 residues. Trimming at V came to 4 bases and at J to 4 bases, leaving 9 bases not matched to a gene. CDR1 is SGHRS, CDR2 YFSETQ, per germline. The CDR3 reads CASSRSRGQGETQYF. The CDR3 DNA reads as TGCGCCAGCAGCCGAAGCAGGGGGCAGGGAGAGACCCAGTACTTC.

V usage is TRBV18 and J usage is TRBJ1-2; D is possibly TRBD1 (5 bases). V was shortened by 3 bases and J by 8 bases, with 13 bases between the two germline ends. The germline CDR1 and CDR2 sequences are KGHSH and LQKENI. The CDR3 is made up of 13 amino acids. In DNA form, the CDR3 reads TGTGCCAGCTCACCCAGCGACAGTCGGGGCTACACCTTC. Translating it yields CASSPSDSRGYTF.

In its sample, this clonotype was seen a few times. The V call is TRBV5-1, the J call TRBJ2-5; D is perhaps TRBD1 or TRBD2 (6 bases each). From germline, CDR1 is SGHRS and CDR2 YFSETQ. V was trimmed by 2 bases and J by 5 bases, leaving 13 bases between them. This CDR3 has 14 residues. The CDR3 DNA follows: TGCGCCAGCAGCTTCGGGGGCCAAGGGGAGACCCAGTACTTC. It specifies CASSFGGQGETQYF. Looking up the rest from reference TRBV5-1 and TRBJ2-5 gives the full variable domain: KAGVTQTPRYLIKTRGQQVTLSCSPISGHRSVSWYQQTPGQGLQFLFEYFSETQRNKGNFPGRFSGRQFSNSRSEMNVSTLELGDSALYLCASSFGGQGETQYFGPGTRLLVL.